This T cell receptor beta chain stems from a study of response to subunit inactivated influenza vaccine. Study-wide points: After each seasonal influenza vaccination, few new T cells are recruited, the authors suggested.

This CDR3 has 16 amino acids. The V segment lost 0 bases and the J segment 3 bases; nucleotides outside the gene matches: 3. CDR1 is MNHEY, CDR2 SVGAGI, per germline. A note on this clonotype: The target antigen is unknown.

TCRdb re-called the RT-PCR reads through MiXCR, storing one row per CDR3 protein. The sample carries approximately 500,000 distinct CDR3 sequences, about an eighth recorded once. The chain combines TRBV6-5 with TRBJ2-3, with 10 bases identical to TRBD2. This TCR derives from a man in his fifties or sixties who received an inactivated influenza vaccine. Material: PBMCs from blood, obtained 40 to 50 days after vaccination. CDR3 nucleotide sequence: TGTGCCAGCAGTTACTCCCCAGCGGGAGGGACAGATACGCAGTATTTT. Translated, it gives CASSYSPAGGTDTQYF.